The clone carrying this TCR beta chain has just a few counts. What it binds is not known. TCRdb reprocessed the 5' RACE reads via MiXCR and lists one record per CDR3 protein. The sample yields 420,000 or so distinct CDR3 sequences, less than 20% seen once. The CDR3 totals 16 residues. Germline V gene data show CDR1 as SGHRS and CDR2 as YFSETQ. V was trimmed by 0 bases and J by 1 base, leaving 12 bases between them. The source of the sample is a study of identical twins. Study results and limitations: Partial confounding of zero-insertion analyses by invariant MAIT and iNKT cells was possible. Twin-shared out-of-frame alpha sequences showed excess low generation probability. Compared with models, monozygotic twins showed more out-of-frame TCR alpha sharing.

This sequence originates from a man aged 45-65 years in good health. Sequenced material: naive T cells sorted from blood. The rearrangement links TRBV5-1 to TRBJ2-3, with D possibly TRBD2 on 6 matching bases. The CDR3 DNA sequence: TGCGCCAGCAGCTTGGGGAAACTAGCAGGCACAGATACGCAGTATTTT. It encodes CASSLGKLAGTDTQYF. The complete variable domain, with remaining parts taken from reference TRBV5-1 and TRBJ2-3, reads KAGVTQTPRYLIKTRGQQVTLSCSPISGHRSVSWYQQTPGQGLQFLFEYFSETQRNKGNFPGRFSGRQFSNSRSEMNVSTLELGDSALYLCASSLGKLAGTDTQYFGPGTRLTVL.